Listed here are 20 T cell receptor beta chains from one sample, sequenced in a study of identifying expanded T cells in peripheral blood. The data were produced by immunoSEQ multiplex PCR, yet TCRdb's version contains in-frame clones alone and is incomplete. This sample has about 110,000 clones; about nine tenths occur once, and the top ten carry just under 8.5%. The sample comprised blood. The receptors were gathered from a person between 18 and 70 years old in good health.

V gene TRBV11-2 combines with J gene TRBJ2-7; D not resolved. The CDR3 extends over 13 amino acids. The germline V gene encodes CDR1 SGHAT and CDR2 FQNNGV. The V gene lost 6 bases and the J gene lost 0 bases, with 9 bases spanning the gap. The CDR3 region is CASRKSTSYEQYF. In nucleotides, the CDR3 is TGTGCCAGCAGAAAATCAACCTCCTACGAGCAGTACTTC.

In DNA form, the CDR3 reads TGTGCCAGCAGCCCCCAAAGACTAGCCCCCAATGAGCAGTTCTTC. The encoded protein is CASSPQRLAPNEQFF. The chain uses TRBV13 and TRBJ2-1; 7 nucleotides line up with TRBD2. CDR1 is PRHDT and CDR2 is FYEKMQ in the germline V gene (reference sequence). V dropped 5 bases and J dropped 6; count of bases not matched to a gene: 10. This CDR3 has 15 amino acids.

The chain couples TRBV18 to TRBJ1-1; possibly TRBD1 for D (6 bases). Germline values: CDR1 KGHSH, CDR2 LQKENI. The CDR3 sequence is 15 residues long. Trimming stripped 4 bases from V and 2 bases from J, with 14 bases between. The DNA for the CDR3 is TGTGCCAGCTCACAACTACAGGGAACAAACACTGAAGCTTTCTTT. Protein sequence: CASSQLQGTNTEAFF.

The chain combines TRBV9 with TRBJ2-3; no clear D. V was trimmed by 1 base and J by 4 bases, leaving 16 bases between them. Germline V lookup: CDR1 SGDLS, CDR2 YYNGEE. CDR3 size: 16 residues. The CDR3 region is CASSVSSTHPSDTQYF. The CDR3 DNA reads as TGTGCCAGCAGCGTATCCTCCACTCACCCCTCAGATACGCAGTATTTT.

The V gene is TRBV4-2, the J gene TRBJ1-5, with D perhaps TRBD1 (5 bases). CDR3 size: 16 residues. CDR1 is LGHNA and CDR2 is YNFKEQ in the germline V gene. The V gene lost 0 bases and the J gene lost 4 bases, with 13 bases spanning the gap. CDR3 sequence: CASSQDAGVGNQPQHF. The CDR3 DNA reads TGTGCCAGCAGCCAAGATGCGGGGGTCGGGAATCAGCCCCAGCATTTT.

There are a few counts of this clone. The chain is built from TRBV11-3 and TRBJ1-1; unclear D gene. V shed 1 base and J shed 10 bases, with 7 bases lying between them. The CDR3 length is 11 residues. Germline-derived CDR1 and CDR2 are SGHNT and YENEEA. CDR3 region: CASSLGLRAFF. Here the CDR3 DNA reads TGTGCCAGCAGCTTAGGCCTTAGAGCTTTCTTT.

V usage is TRBV9 and J usage is TRBJ2-7; D remains ambiguous. Deletions cut 2 bases from V and 0 bases from J, with 9 bases between. The germline CDR1 and CDR2 sequences are SGDLS and YYNGEE. The CDR3 has 14 residues. As DNA, the CDR3 is TGTGCCAGCAGCGTCGGCACCAACTCCTACGAGCAGTACTTC. This codes for CASSVGTNSYEQYF.

This clone was detected once. This chain connects TRBV7-6 to TRBJ1-3; D is unresolved. CDR3 length: 14 amino acids. CDR1 is SGHVS and CDR2 is FNYEAQ in the germline V gene. V lost 6 bases and J lost 0, with 9 bases in between. The CDR3 reads CASSLTLSGNTIYF. CDR3 DNA sequence: TGTGCCAGCAGTCTTACCCTCTCTGGAAACACCATATATTTT.

The sample holds one count of this clone. The chain employs TRBV5-1 and TRBJ2-7, with TRBD1 matching 11 bases. From germline, CDR1 is SGHRS and CDR2 YFSETQ. The CDR3 sequence is 16 residues long. J was trimmed by 0 bases and V by 7 bases; bases with no gene match: 9. CDR3 amino acids: CASGPGTGGISYEQYF. The CDR3 DNA sequence: TGCGCCAGCGGACCCGGGACAGGGGGAATCTCCTACGAGCAGTACTTC.

The chain joins TRBV5-5 to TRBJ1-2; D not certain. Germline V CDR1 and CDR2: SGHKS, YYEKEE (reference sequence). Trimming removed 0 bases from V and 7 bases from J, with 19 bases in between. The CDR3 extends over 16 amino acids. DNA for the CDR3: TGTGCCAGCAGCTTGGATCGCCCAAGGGTGGAGAGTGGCTACACCTTC. Protein: CASSLDRPRVESGYTF.

J is TRBJ1-5 and V is TRBV19, with TRBD1 matching over 8 bases. Trimming removed 8 bases from V and 6 bases from J; junction bases left unmatched: 6. CDR1 is LNHDA and CDR2 is SQIVND in the germline V gene (reference sequence). CDR3 length: 13 residues. The chain's CDR3 is CASAGTGSQPQHF. CDR3 coding DNA: TGTGCCAGTGCTGGGACAGGTAGTCAGCCCCAGCATTTT.

The chain carries TRBV5-8 and TRBJ2-2, with TRBD1 matching 7 bases. CDR3 length: 16 amino acids. Per the germline V gene, CDR1 is SGHTS and CDR2 is YDEGEE. V gave up 4 bases and J gave up 0 bases; unmatched junction bases: 6. CDR3 region: CASSTGTASNTGELFF. The CDR3 DNA reads as TGTGCCAGCAGCACCGGGACAGCCTCGAACACCGGGGAGCTGTTTTTT. The full variable domain, in which reference TRBV5-8 and TRBJ2-2 provide the parts outside the CDR3, is EAGVTQSPTHLIKTRGQQATLRCSPISGHTSVYWYQQALGLGLQFLLWYDEGEERNRGNFPPRFSGRQFPNYSSELNVNALELEDSALYLCASSTGTASNTGELFFGEGSRLTVL.

This clone turned up a few times. This chain connects TRBV27 to TRBJ2-7, with TRBD1 identical over 7 bases. The CDR3 runs to 15 residues. CDR1 is MNHEY, CDR2 SMNVEV, per germline (reference sequence). V shed 6 bases, J shed 1 base, and the junction held 9 bases outside the gene matches. The CDR3 loop is CASRPSGTVSYEQYF. CDR3 sequence (DNA): TGTGCCAGCAGACCTTCCGGGACAGTTTCCTACGAGCAGTACTTC.

V and J are TRBV10-3 and TRBJ2-7; a weak D match, TRBD1 (5 bases). Looked up from germline, CDR1 is ENHRY and CDR2 is SYGVKD. Trimming took 3 bases from V and 3 from J, leaving 9 bases between them. This CDR3 comprises 13 residues. CDR3 DNA: TGTGCCATCAGTGATGAAGGGGTCTACGAGCAGTACTTC. Encoded protein: CAISDEGVYEQYF.

The J gene is TRBJ1-6, the V gene TRBV6-5, with D perhaps matching TRBD1 (6 bases). The CDR3 extends over 12 amino acids. Germline V gene lookup returns CDR1 MNHEY and CDR2 SVGAGI. The V and J ends lost 9 bases and 9 bases respectively, with 12 bases between them. The DNA for the CDR3 is TGTGCCAGTGGGGGGGCAGGTTCACCCCTCCACTTT. This gives the protein CASGGAGSPLHF.

The chain recombines TRBV28 with TRBJ2-5; D may be TRBD2 (5 bases). V was trimmed by 6 bases and J by 4 bases, leaving 12 bases between them. The CDR3 has 13 residues. Germline values: CDR1 MDHEN, CDR2 SYDVKM. The CDR3 spells CASRTGGLETQYF. The CDR3 DNA sequence: TGTGCCAGCAGAACTGGAGGCCTAGAGACCCAGTACTTC.

This chain links TRBV7-2 with TRBJ2-3, with unresolved D. CDR1 is SGHTA and CDR2 is FQGNSA in the germline V gene. V was shortened by 6 bases and J by 1 base, with 5 bases between the two germline ends. The CDR3 loop spans 12 amino acids. In DNA, the CDR3 is TGTGCCAGCAGTCAGGGCACAGATACGCAGTATTTT. This encodes CASSQGTDTQYF. The full variable domain, completed using reference TRBV7-2 and TRBJ2-3, is GAGVSQSPSNKVTEKGKDVELRCDPISGHTALYWYRQSLGQGLEFLIYFQGNSAPDKSGLPSDRFSAERTGGSVSTLTIQRTQQEDSAVYLCASSQGTDTQYFGPGTRLTVL.

The gene calls are TRBV2 and TRBJ2-1; TRBD1 matches 7 bases. CDR1 is SNHLY and CDR2 is FYNNEI in the germline V gene. V lost 6 bases, J lost 0 bases, and 5 bases stayed unmatched. This CDR3 region has 15 residues. The CDR3 region has the DNA TGTGCCAGCAGACCAAACAGGGGCTCCTACAATGAGCAGTTCTTC. This codes for CASRPNRGSYNEQFF.

The chain recombines TRBV7-9 with TRBJ2-5; TRBD1 is a possible D gene (7 bases). The last part of the DNA fits TRBJ2-7 better; the J call may be wrong. The CDR3 contains 15 residues. Germline lookup yields CDR1 SEHNR and CDR2 FQNEAQ (reference sequence). For the CDR3, the DNA is TGTGCCAGCAGCCAGGGGGGCGGGGCTACCTACGAGCAGTACTTC. Its protein product is CASSQGGGATYEQYF.

The genes are TRBV29-1 and TRBJ2-1, with 8 bases matching TRBD2. V gave up 7 bases and J gave up 15 bases; unmatched junction bases: 17. This CDR3 region has 13 residues. In germline, CDR1 is SQVTM, CDR2 ANQGSEA. The CDR3 coding sequence is TGCAGCGCCGCTGACCGGGGGGGCTCGCCTTGGTTCTTC. It specifies CSAADRGGSPWFF.